This TCR beta chain was found in a study of cytomegalovirus exposure and HLA in healthy donors. The CDR3 has 13 residues. V was cut by 10 bases and J by 6 bases, with 19 bases left in between. Germline CDR1 reads MNHNS; CDR2 reads SASEGT. PCR primers comprised 60 Vbeta and 13 Jbeta primers. The table came from immunoSEQ multiplex PCR; TCRdb's copy has only in-frame clones and leaves some out. In all, the sample yields about 39,000 clones. The specimen sequenced was PBMCs. The chain carries TRBV6-1 and TRBJ2-7; D is perhaps TRBD1 (5 bases). This clonotype originated in a woman in her 30s in good health and CMV-seropositive. In nucleotides, the CDR3 is TGTGCCACCACCGGTCTAGGGGTGGGCGAGCAGTACTTC. It codes for CATTGLGVGEQYF.